This passage covers 15 T cell receptor beta chains from one sample sequenced in a study of blood T cell repertoires in COVID-19. Measured with immunoSEQ multiplex PCR; TCRdb has only the in-frame clones, and not every one. Altogether over 250,000 clones are present, 90% being singletons, with the ten largest covering roughly 1.1%. The material sequenced was PBMCs or T cells enriched from blood (not recorded which). The receptors were gathered from a woman in her twenties or thirties who had recovered from COVID-19.

V gene TRBV2 combines with J gene TRBJ2-5; D gene uncertain. Trimming removed 7 bases from V and 1 base from J, with 10 bases in between. This CDR3 contains 13 residues. Germline values: CDR1 SNHLY, CDR2 FYNNEI. CDR3 region: CASTVVVQETQYF. CDR3 coding DNA: TGTGCCAGCACGGTCGTGGTCCAAGAGACCCAGTACTTC. The complete variable domain, with remaining parts taken from reference TRBV2 and TRBJ2-5, reads EPEVTQTPSHQVTQMGQEVILRCVPISNHLYFYWYRQILGQKVEFLVSFYNNEISEKSEIFDDQFSVERPDGSNFTLKIRSTKLEDSAMYFCASTVVVQETQYFGPGTRLLVL.

This clone was seen only once. The chain employs TRBV19 and TRBJ2-2, with a weak D call TRBD1 (6 bases). CDR1 is LNHDA, CDR2 SQIVND, per germline (reference sequence). Trimming removed 4 bases at V and 6 bases at J, with 9 bases between. The CDR3 is 13 residues long. The DNA for the CDR3 is TGTGCCAGTAGTAGTTACAGGGCCGGGGAGCTGTTTTTT. This translates into CASSSYRAGELFF. The entire variable domain, with the rest obtained from reference TRBV19 and TRBJ2-2, is as follows: DGGITQSPKYLFRKEGQNVTLSCEQNLNHDAMYWYRQDPGQGLRLIYYSQIVNDFQKGDIAEGYSVSREKKESFPLTVTSAQKNPTAFYLCASSSYRAGELFFGEGSRLTVL.

The CDR3 loop reads CASSRGEGVLPDTQYF. CDR3 sequence (DNA): TGCGCCAGCAGCCGTGGAGAGGGCGTCTTACCAGATACGCAGTATTTT. The chain carries TRBV5-1 and TRBJ2-3; possible D gene TRBD2, 5 bases. There are 16 residues in the CDR3. With 4 bases removed from V and 4 bases from J, the gap between germline ends came to 19 bases. Germline V gene sequence: CDR1 SGHRS, CDR2 YFSETQ.

V is TRBV24-1 and J is TRBJ2-2; D unclear. Deletions cut 0 bases from V and 7 bases from J, with 2 bases between. From germline, CDR1 is KGHDR and CDR2 SFDVKD. This CDR3 has 12 amino acids. This chain's CDR3 is CATSDLLGELFF. CDR3 nucleotides: TGTGCCACCAGTGATTTGCTCGGGGAGCTGTTTTTT.

The chain uses TRBV24-1 and TRBJ1-6, with no clear D. Germline V CDR1 and CDR2: KGHDR, SFDVKD. The CDR3 extends over 14 amino acids. V was trimmed by 2 bases and J by 5 bases, leaving 6 bases between them. As DNA, the CDR3 is TGTGCCACCAGTGATTGGGGAGATAATTCACCCCTCCACTTT. It yields the protein CATSDWGDNSPLHF.

The genes are TRBV5-1 and TRBJ2-5; TRBD1 matches at 7 bases. The CDR3 sequence is 16 residues long. CDR1 SGHRS and CDR2 YFSETQ come from the germline V gene. Trimming took 4 bases from V and 2 from J; bases not matched to a gene: 11. CDR3 sequence (DNA): TGCGCCAGCAGCCGAGGGACAGTCAATTGGCAAGAGACCCAGTACTTC. Its protein is CASSRGTVNWQETQYF.

The chain recombines TRBV19 with TRBJ2-2; D is undetermined. There are 14 residues in the CDR3. Germline assignment: CDR1 LNHDA and CDR2 SQIVND (reference sequence). V lost 4 bases and J 4 bases, leaving 10 bases between the germline ends. CDR3 loop: CASSRQVSTGELFF. In DNA form, the CDR3 reads TGTGCCAGTAGTAGGCAGGTTAGCACCGGGGAGCTGTTTTTT.

CDR3 bases: TGCGCCAGCAGCCCATCCCGGACAGCACGATATGGCTACACCTTC. Amino acid sequence: CASSPSRTARYGYTF. The V call is TRBV4-3, the J call TRBJ1-2; the D gene is possibly TRBD1 (6 bases). CDR3 length equals 15 residues. Trimming took 4 bases from V and 5 from J, leaving 17 bases between them. CDR1 and CDR2 from the germline V gene are LGHNA and YSLEER.

The gene calls are TRBV5-1 and TRBJ2-1; 11 positions match TRBD2. Germline-derived CDR1 and CDR2 are SGHRS and YFSETQ. The CDR3 covers 16 residues. With 4 bases clipped from V and 6 bases from J, the junction kept 9 bases outside the gene matches. The CDR3 DNA sequence: TGCGCCAGCAGCCTCAGTAGCGGGAGGGCCCTCAATGAGCAGTTCTTC. It encodes CASSLSSGRALNEQFF.

The V call is TRBV21-1, the J call TRBJ2-1; the table assigns TRBD1, which was not confirmed against the DNA. TRBV21-1 is an annotated pseudogene. The length of the CDR3 is 18 residues. This CDR3 is CASSKVKETGTPYNEQFF. The CDR3 nucleotides read TGTGCCAGCAGCAAAGTGAAAGAAACCGGGACACCTTACAATGAGCAGTTCTTC.

The genes are TRBV28 and TRBJ1-1, with a tentative D call TRBD1 (5 bases). The V gene's germline CDR1 is MDHEN and CDR2 SYDVKM. The CDR3 is 12 residues long. V was clipped by 5 bases and J by 2 bases, with 6 bases between them. CDR3 in DNA: TGTGCCAGCAGTCGGACAAACACTGAAGCTTTCTTT. It translates to CASSRTNTEAFF. Filled out from reference TRBV28 and TRBJ1-1, the complete variable domain reads DVKVTQSSRYLVKRTGEKVFLECVQDMDHENMFWYRQDPGLGLRLIYFSYDVKMKEKGDIPEGYSVSREKKERFSLILESASTNQTSMYLCASSRTNTEAFFGQGTRLTVV.

V is TRBV28 and J is TRBJ1-2; weak D call: TRBD1 (6 bases). The CDR3 spans 16 residues. Per the germline V gene, CDR1 is MDHEN and CDR2 is SYDVKM. V shed 2 bases and J shed 2 bases, with 15 bases lying between them. The CDR3 DNA is TGTGCCAGCAGTTTAAACAGGGTTCAATCAAACTATGGCTACACCTTC. As protein: CASSLNRVQSNYGYTF.

The chain combines TRBV6-5 with TRBJ2-5; tentative D call: TRBD2 (6 bases). Germline lookup yields CDR1 MNHEY and CDR2 SVGAGI. Trimming took off 6 bases at V and 3 bases at J, with 14 bases between the two ends. The CDR3 has 14 residues. Here the CDR3 reads CASSPRGTEETQYF. CDR3 nucleotides: TGTGCCAGCAGCCCCCGCGGGACGGAAGAGACCCAGTACTTC.

CDR3: CASSQDQREGTGELFF. The CDR3 DNA sequence: TGTGCCAGCAGCCAAGACCAGCGGGAGGGCACCGGGGAGCTGTTTTTT. The rearrangement joins TRBV4-2 to TRBJ2-2, with 10 bases fitting TRBD2. The CDR3 has 16 amino acids. Looked up from germline, CDR1 is LGHNA and CDR2 is YNFKEQ. Germline trimming cut 0 bases from V and 4 bases from J; bases unmatched to any gene: 2.

The V and J genes are TRBV9 and TRBJ1-1, with 7 bases fitting TRBD1. This CDR3 region has 14 residues. Germline loops: CDR1 SGDLS, CDR2 YYNGEE. With 2 bases clipped from V and 4 bases from J, the junction kept 5 bases outside the gene matches. Here the CDR3 reads CASSVQGVRTEAFF. The CDR3 nucleotides are TGTGCCAGCAGCGTTCAGGGGGTGCGCACTGAAGCTTTCTTT.